This TCR beta chain was recorded in a study of control samples from healthy donors and cancer patients (dated by TCRdb to the early 2020s). Remarks on this clone: Its antigen is not yet known. No base-level quality is on record; no much larger clone is a single base apart.

From the cysteine through the phenylalanine, the CDR3 covers 15 amino acids. Only the CDR3 region is kept as DNA, spanning 45 bases read in frame from base 1. The germline V gene provides CDR1 MNHEY and CDR2 SVGAGI. V and J are truncated by 6 bases and 1 base respectively, leaving an intervening sequence of 16 bases. Libraries were built with the immunoSEQ multiplex PCR assay. Drawn from immuneACCESS, this table holds only the in-frame rearrangements with V and J called that TCRdb kept. Clones are partly lost; checked studies trace under half to an unresolved V gene and leave the rest unexplained. This sample has roughly 70,000 clones in its table, and 84% of those were observed once. In total, the top ten clones hold 25% to 35% of the sample.

This clonotype originated in a man between 45 and 60 years old in good health. The sequencing input was blood. The rearranged segments are TRBV6-5 and TRBJ2-7; the D segment cannot be called with confidence. In nucleotide form, the sequence is TGTGCCAGCAGAGACGTCGTTGTTGGATCCTACGAGCAGTACTTC. Its protein product is CASRDVVVGSYEQYF.